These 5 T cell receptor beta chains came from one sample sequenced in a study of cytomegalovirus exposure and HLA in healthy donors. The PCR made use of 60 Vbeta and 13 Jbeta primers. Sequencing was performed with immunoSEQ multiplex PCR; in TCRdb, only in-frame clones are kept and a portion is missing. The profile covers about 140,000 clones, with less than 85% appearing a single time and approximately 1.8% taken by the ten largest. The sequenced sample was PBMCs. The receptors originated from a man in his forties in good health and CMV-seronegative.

CDR3 region: CASCRFGLAGGCTDTQYF. CDR3 DNA sequence: TGTGCCAGCTGTCGATTTGGACTAGCGGGGGGTTGCACAGATACGCAGTATTTT. V and J are TRBV27 and TRBJ2-3, with TRBD2 identical over 14 bases. CDR1 and CDR2 from the germline V gene are MNHEY and SMNVEV (reference sequence). The CDR3 has 18 amino acids. V trimming: 8 bases; J trimming: 1 base; junction bases outside the gene matches: 11.

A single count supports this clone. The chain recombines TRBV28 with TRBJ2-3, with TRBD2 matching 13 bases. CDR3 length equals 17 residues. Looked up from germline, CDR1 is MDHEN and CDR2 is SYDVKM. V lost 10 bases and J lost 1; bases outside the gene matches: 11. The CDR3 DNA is TGTGCCACCGAGGGACTAGCGGGGTTGGGAGGCACAGATACGCAGTATTTT. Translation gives CATEGLAGLGGTDTQYF.

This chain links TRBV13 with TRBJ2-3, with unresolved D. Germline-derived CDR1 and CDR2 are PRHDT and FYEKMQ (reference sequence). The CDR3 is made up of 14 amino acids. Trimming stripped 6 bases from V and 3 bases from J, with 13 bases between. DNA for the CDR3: TGTGCCAGCAGTTCTCCAAAACTGACAGATACGCAGTATTTT. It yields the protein CASSSPKLTDTQYF. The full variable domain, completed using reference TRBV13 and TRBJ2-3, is AAGVIQSPRHLIKEKRETATLKCYPIPRHDTVYWYQQGPGQDPQFLISFYEKMQSDKGSIPDRFSAQQFSDYHSELNMSSLELGDSALYFCASSSPKLTDTQYFGPGTRLTVL.

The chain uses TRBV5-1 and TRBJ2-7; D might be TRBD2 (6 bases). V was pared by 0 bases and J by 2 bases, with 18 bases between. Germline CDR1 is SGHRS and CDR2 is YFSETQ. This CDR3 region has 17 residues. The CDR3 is CASSLGPSGTGAYEQYF. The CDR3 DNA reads TGCGCCAGCAGCTTGGGACCCTCCGGGACGGGAGCCTACGAGCAGTACTTC.

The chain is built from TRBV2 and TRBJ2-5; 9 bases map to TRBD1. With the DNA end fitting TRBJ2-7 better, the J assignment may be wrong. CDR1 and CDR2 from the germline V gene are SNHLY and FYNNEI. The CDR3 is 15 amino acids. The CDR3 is CASNEWDREFVEQYF. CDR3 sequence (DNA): TGTGCCAGCAACGAGTGGGACAGGGAGTTTGTCGAGCAGTACTTC.